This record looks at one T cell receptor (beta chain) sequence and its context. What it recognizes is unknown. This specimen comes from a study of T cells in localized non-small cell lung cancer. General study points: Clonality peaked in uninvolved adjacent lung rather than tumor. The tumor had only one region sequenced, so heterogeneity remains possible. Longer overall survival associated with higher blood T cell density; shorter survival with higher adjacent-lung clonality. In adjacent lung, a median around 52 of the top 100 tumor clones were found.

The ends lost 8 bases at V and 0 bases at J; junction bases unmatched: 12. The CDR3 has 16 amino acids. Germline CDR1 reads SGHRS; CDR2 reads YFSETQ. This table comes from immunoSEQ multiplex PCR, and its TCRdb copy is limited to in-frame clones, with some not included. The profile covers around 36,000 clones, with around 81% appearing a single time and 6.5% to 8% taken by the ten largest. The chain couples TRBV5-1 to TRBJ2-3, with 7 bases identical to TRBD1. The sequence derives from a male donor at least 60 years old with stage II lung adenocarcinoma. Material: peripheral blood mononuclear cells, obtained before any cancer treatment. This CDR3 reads CARRDRGQSSTDTQYF. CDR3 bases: TGCGCCAGGAGGGATAGGGGGCAATCTAGCACAGATACGCAGTATTTT.